The present T cell receptor beta chain was sequenced within a study of CD8+ T cells in alopecia areata. The wider study: Treated patients were given 5 to 10 mg oral tofacitinib twice daily.

The CDR3 spans 13 residues. V shed 2 bases and J shed 6 bases, with 13 bases lying between them. Germline CDR1 reads SQVTM; CDR2 reads ANQGSEA. Investigators isolated RNA and reverse transcribed it into cDNA to act as the sequencing template. Sequencing was performed with immunoSEQ multiplex PCR; in TCRdb, only in-frame clones are kept and a portion is missing. The sample includes 80,000 to 100,000 clones, 40% to 55% of them seen just once. Sample: CD4+ T cells sorted from blood. The receptor was derived from a human donor with alopecia areata. V gene TRBV29-1 combines with J gene TRBJ1-2; D possibly corresponds to TRBD1 (6 bases). Here the CDR3 reads CSVESGRGNGYTF. The DNA for the CDR3 is TGCAGCGTTGAAAGCGGCAGGGGAAATGGCTACACCTTC.